The T cell receptor beta chain described here comes from a study of blood T cells in healthy people across ages. For the second PCR, which ran for roughly 7 to 11 cycles, a sample-barcoded 5' primer and a J-beta primer mix were used. TCRdb redid the calling of the 5' RACE reads with MiXCR, one entry per CDR3 protein. The sample consists of roughly 2 million distinct CDR3 sequences, roughly 49% of them appearing once. Only a few counts were recorded for this clonotype. Its matching antigen is unknown. Study-wide findings and caveats: Measured against age, TCR beta diversity per million T cells decreased in a roughly linear manner.

Germline lookup yields CDR1 SGHTA and CDR2 FQGTGA. CDR3 length: 16 residues. The V segment lost 2 bases and the J segment 1 base; nucleotides outside the gene matches: 6. The chain links TRBV7-3 to TRBJ2-5; 8 positions match TRBD1. The sample comprised blood. The receptor comes from a woman in her thirties or forties in good health. The CDR3 is CASSLQGARFQETQYF. CDR3 nucleotide sequence: TGTGCCAGCAGCTTACAGGGGGCCCGTTTCCAAGAGACCCAGTACTTC.